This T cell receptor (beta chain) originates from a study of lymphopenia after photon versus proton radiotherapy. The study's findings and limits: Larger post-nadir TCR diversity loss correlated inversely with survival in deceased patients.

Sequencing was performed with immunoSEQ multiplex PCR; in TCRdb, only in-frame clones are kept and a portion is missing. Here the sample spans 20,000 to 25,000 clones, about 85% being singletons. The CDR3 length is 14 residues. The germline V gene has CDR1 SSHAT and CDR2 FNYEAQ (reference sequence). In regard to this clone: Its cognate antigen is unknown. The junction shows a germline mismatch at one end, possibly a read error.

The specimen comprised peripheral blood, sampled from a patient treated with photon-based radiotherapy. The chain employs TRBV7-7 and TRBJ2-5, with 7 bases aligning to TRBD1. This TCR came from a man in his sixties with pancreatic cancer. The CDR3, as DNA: TGTGCTAGCAGCTACCGGACAGGACAAGAGACCCAGTACTTC. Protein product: CASSYRTGQETQYF.